The T cell receptor beta chain under discussion was sequenced for a study of graft-versus-host responses after intestinal transplantation. Overall study: Recipients received multivisceral, liver-intestinal, or isolated intestinal transplants. All recipients got anti-thymocyte globulin induction, then tacrolimus and steroids for approximately three years. Study-level results: GvH clonotypes were identified within recipient marrow, with a subset emerging first in ileum or blood.

After removal of 1 base from V and 10 bases from J, the junction contained 6 bases not matched to a gene. This CDR3 has 14 amino acids. Germline assignment: CDR1 MGHRA and CDR2 YSYEKL. As regards this clone: What it binds is unknown.

Repertoires were generated with immunoSEQ multiplex PCR, while TCRdb's copy carries only in-frame clones and drops some. The table records over 65,000 clones, approximately 90% of them present only once. The source of this sequence is a human donor who was the organ donor for an intestinal transplant. Material: unstimulated CD8+ T cells sorted from spleen or lymph node cells, obtained before transplant. This chain uses TRBV4-1 with TRBJ2-1, with TRBD2 matching 8 bases. The CDR3 here is CASSQGGSGNEQFF. CDR3 bases: TGCGCCAGCAGCCAAGGTGGTAGCGGGAACGAGCAGTTCTTC.